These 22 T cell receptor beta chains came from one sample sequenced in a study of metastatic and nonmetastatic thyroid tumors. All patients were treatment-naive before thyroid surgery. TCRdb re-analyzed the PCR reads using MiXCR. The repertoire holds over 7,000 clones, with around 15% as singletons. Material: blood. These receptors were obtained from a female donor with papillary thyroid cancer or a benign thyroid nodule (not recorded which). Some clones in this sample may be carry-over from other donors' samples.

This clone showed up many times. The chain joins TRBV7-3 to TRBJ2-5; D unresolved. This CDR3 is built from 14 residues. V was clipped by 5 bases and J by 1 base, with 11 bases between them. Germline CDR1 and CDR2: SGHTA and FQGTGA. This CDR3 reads CASSPFGPQETQYF. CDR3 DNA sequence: TGTGCCAGCAGCCCCTTCGGGCCCCAAGAGACCCAGTACTTC.

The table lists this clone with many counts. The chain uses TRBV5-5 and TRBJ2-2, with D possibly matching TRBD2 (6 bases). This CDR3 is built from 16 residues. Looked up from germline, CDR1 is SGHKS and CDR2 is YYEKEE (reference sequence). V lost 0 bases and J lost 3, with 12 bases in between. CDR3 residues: CASSLGTGTYTGELFF. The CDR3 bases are TGTGCCAGCAGCTTGGGTACCGGGACTTACACCGGGGAGCTGTTTTTT.

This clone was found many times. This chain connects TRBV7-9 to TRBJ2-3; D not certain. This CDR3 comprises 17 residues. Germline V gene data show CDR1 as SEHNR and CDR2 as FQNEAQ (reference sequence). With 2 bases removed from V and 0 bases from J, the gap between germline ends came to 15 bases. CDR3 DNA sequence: TGTGCCAGCAGCTTAAGGTTTCCACTTACTAGCACAGATACGCAGTATTTT. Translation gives CASSLRFPLTSTDTQYF.

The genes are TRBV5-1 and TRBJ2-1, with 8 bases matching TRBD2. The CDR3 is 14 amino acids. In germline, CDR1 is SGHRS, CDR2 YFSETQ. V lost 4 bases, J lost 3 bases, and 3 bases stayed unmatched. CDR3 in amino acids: CASSPAGVYNEQFF. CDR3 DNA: TGCGCCAGCAGCCCAGCGGGAGTCTACAATGAGCAGTTCTTC.

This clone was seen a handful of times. CDR3 bases: TGTGCCAGCAGCTTGCAGGGGAACACTGAAGCTTTCTTT. Translated, it gives CASSLQGNTEAFF. The rearrangement joins TRBV5-4 to TRBJ1-1; maybe TRBD1 (5 bases). V was trimmed by 1 base and J by 1 base, leaving 5 bases between them. The CDR3 length is 13 residues. The germline V gene has CDR1 SGHNT and CDR2 YYREEE (reference sequence).

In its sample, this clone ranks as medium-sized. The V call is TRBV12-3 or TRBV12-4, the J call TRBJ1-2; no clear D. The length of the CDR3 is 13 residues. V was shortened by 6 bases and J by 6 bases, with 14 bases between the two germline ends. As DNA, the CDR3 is TGTGCCAGCAGCTTAAATTCCGGAGATGGCTACACCTTC. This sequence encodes CASSLNSGDGYTF.

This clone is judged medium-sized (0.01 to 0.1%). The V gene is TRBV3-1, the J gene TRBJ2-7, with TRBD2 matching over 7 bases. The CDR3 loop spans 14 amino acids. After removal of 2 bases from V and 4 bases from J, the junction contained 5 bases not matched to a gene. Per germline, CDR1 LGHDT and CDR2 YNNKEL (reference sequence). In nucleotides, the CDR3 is TGTGCCAGCAGCCAACGTGGCGGGGGTTACGAGCAGTACTTC. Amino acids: CASSQRGGGYEQYF.

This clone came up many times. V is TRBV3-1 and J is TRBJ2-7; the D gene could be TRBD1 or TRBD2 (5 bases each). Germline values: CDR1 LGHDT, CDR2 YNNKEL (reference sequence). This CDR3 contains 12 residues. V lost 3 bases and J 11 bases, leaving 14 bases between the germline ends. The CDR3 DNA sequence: TGTGCCAGCAGCCAGCGTAAGGGGACGGAGTACTTC. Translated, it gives CASSQRKGTEYF.

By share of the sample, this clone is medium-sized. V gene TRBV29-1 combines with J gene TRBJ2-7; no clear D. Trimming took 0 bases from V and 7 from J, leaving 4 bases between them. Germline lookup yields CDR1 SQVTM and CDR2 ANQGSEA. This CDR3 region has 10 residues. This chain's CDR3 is CSVEEGEQYF. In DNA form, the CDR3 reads TGCAGCGTTGAAGAGGGTGAGCAGTACTTC.

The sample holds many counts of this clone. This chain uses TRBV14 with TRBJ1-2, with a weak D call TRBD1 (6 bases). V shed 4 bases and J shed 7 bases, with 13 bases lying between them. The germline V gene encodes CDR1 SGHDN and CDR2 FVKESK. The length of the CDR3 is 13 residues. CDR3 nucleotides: TGTGCCAGCAGCCCCCCGGGGGGGCTTGGCTACACCTTC. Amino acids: CASSPPGGLGYTF. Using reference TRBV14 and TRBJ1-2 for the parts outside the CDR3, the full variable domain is EAGVTQFPSHSVIEKGQTVTLRCDPISGHDNLYWYRRVMGKEIKFLLHFVKESKQDESGMPNNRFLAERTGGTYSTLKVQPAELEDSGVYFCASSPPGGLGYTFGSGTRLTVV.

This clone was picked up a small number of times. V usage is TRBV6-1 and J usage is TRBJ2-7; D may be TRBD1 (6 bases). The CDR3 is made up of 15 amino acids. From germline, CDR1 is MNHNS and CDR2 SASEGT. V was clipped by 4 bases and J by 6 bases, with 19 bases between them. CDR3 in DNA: TGTGCCAGCAGTGGGGGTCAGGGGCATCTTGGCGAGCAGTACTTC. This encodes CASSGGQGHLGEQYF.

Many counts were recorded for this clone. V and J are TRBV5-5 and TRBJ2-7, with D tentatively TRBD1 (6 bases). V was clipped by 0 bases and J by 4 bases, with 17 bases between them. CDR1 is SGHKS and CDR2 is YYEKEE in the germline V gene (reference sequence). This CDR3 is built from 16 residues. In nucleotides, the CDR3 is TGTGCCAGCAGCTTGGATGTGGGGGCCACACCTTACGAGCAGTACTTC. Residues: CASSLDVGATPYEQYF.

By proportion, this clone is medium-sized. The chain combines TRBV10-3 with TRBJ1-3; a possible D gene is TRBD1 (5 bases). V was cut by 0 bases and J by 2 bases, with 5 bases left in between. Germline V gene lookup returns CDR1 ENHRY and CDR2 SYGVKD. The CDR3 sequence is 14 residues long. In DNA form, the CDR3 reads TGTGCCATCAGTGAGTCGGACACTGGAAACACCATATATTTT. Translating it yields CAISESDTGNTIYF.

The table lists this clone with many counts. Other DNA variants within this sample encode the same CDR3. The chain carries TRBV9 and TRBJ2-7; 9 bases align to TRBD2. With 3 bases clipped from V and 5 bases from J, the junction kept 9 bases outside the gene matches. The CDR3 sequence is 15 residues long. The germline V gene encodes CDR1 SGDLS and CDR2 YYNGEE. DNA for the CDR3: TGTGCCAGCAGCGGGCCCAGTAGCGGGAGTGACGAGCAGTACTTC. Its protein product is CASSGPSSGSDEQYF.

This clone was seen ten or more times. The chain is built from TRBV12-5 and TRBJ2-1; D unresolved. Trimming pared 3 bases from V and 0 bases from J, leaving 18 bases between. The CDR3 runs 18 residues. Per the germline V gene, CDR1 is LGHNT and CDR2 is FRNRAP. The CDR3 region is CASGLNAQRLSSYNEQFF. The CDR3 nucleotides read TGTGCTAGTGGTTTAAACGCCCAAAGATTAAGCTCCTACAATGAGCAGTTCTTC.

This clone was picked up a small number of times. The CDR3 nucleotides are TGTGCCAGCAGCACTCCGACAGGGAGATCCTACGAGCAGTACTTC. Translating it yields CASSTPTGRSYEQYF. The chain links TRBV12-3 or TRBV12-4 to TRBJ2-7; TRBD1 aligns across 7 bases. Trimming took 6 bases from V and 1 from J; bases not matched to a gene: 9. This CDR3 is 15 amino acids long.

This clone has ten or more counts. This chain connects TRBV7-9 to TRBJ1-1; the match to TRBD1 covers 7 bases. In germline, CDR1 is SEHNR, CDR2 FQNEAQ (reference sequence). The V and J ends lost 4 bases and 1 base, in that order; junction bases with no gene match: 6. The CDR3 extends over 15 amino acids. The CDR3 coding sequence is TGTGCCAGCAGCTCAGCAGGGGGAGCGAACACTGAAGCTTTCTTT. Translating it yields CASSSAGGANTEAFF.

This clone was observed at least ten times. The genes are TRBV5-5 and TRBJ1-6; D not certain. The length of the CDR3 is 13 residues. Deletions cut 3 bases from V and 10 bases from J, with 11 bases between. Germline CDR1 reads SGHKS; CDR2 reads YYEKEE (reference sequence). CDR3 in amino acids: CASSYDLQSPLHF. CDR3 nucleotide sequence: TGTGCCAGCAGCTACGACCTTCAGTCACCCCTCCACTTT.

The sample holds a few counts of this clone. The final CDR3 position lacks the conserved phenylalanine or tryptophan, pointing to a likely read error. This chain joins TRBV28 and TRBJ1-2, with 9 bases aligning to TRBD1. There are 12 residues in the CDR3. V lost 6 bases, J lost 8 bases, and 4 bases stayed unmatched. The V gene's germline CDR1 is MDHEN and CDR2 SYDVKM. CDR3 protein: CASRGTGSGYTL. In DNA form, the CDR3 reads TGTGCCAGCAGAGGGACAGGGTCCGGCTACACCCTC.

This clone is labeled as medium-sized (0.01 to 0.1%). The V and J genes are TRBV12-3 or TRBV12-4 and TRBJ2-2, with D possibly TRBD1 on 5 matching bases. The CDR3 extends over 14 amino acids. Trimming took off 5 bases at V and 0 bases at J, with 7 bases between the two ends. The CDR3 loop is CASSMGPNTGELFF. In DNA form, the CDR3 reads TGTGCCAGCAGTATGGGGCCGAACACCGGGGAGCTGTTTTTT.

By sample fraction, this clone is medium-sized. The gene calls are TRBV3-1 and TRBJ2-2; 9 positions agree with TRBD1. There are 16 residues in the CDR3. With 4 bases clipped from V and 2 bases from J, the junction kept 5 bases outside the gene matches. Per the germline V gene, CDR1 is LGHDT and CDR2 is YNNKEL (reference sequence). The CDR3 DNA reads TGTGCCAGCAGCCGACTGGGACAGGGAAACACCGGGGAGCTGTTTTTT. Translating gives CASSRLGQGNTGELFF.

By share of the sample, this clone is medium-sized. The DNA for the CDR3 is TGTGCCAGCCATGGGACACTACCCTACGAGCAGTACTTC. It yields the protein CASHGTLPYEQYF. This chain uses TRBV6-1 with TRBJ2-7, with a weak D call TRBD1 (6 bases). Germline V gives CDR1 MNHNS, CDR2 SASEGT. This CDR3 has 13 amino acids. V dropped 8 bases and J dropped 2 bases, with 13 bases sitting between them.